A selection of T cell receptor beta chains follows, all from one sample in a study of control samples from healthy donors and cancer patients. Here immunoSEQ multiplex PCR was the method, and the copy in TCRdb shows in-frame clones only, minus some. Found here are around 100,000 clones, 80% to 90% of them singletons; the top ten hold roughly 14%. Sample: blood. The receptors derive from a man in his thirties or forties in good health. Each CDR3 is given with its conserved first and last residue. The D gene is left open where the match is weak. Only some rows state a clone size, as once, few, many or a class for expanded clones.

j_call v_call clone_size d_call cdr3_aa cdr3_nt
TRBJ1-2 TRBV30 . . CAWSVTGFYYGYTF TGTGCCTGGAGTGTGACAGGCTTTTACTATGGCTACACCTTC
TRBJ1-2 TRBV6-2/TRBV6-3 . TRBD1 CASSYSEQQGNYGYTF TGTGCCAGCAGTTACTCAGAACAACAGGGGAACTATGGCTACACCTTC
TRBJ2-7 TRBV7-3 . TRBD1 CASSPRQGFEQYF TGTGCCAGCAGCCCTCGACAGGGGTTCGAGCAGTACTTC
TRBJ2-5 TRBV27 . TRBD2 CASSSGGAGEETQYF TGTGCCAGCAGCTCCGGGGGGGCGGGAGAAGAGACCCAGTACTTC
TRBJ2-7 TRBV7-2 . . CASSLARAGTYEQYF TGTGCCAGCAGCTTAGCGCGGGCGGGTACCTACGAGCAGTACTTC
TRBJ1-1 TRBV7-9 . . CASSPPVVNTEAFF TGTGCCAGCAGCCCACCGGTGGTGAACACTGAAGCTTTCTTT
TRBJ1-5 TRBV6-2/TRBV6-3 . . CASSSTGQGSNQPQHF TGTGCCAGCAGTTCCACGGGGCAGGGGAGCAATCAGCCCCAGCATTTT
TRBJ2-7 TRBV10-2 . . CASSRLGTYEQYF TGCGCCAGCTCCAGACTAGGTACCTACGAGCAGTACTTC
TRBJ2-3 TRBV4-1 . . CASSQDLGTQVDTQYF TGCGCCAGCAGCCAAGATTTAGGGACTCAAGTGGATACGCAGTATTTT
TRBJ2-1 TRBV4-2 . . CASSQDGPSVVQDNEQFF TGTGCCAGCAGCCAAGATGGCCCTAGCGTGGTACAAGACAATGAGCAGTTCTTC
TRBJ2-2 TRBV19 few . CASSISFRGGPTFF TGTGCCAGTAGTATCTCCTTTAGGGGGGGACCGACGTTTTTT
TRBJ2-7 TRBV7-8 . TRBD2 CASSLARGGGRKNEQYF TGTGCCAGCAGCTTAGCGAGGGGAGGCGGGAGAAAGAACGAGCAGTACTTC
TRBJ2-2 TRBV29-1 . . CSVVCVCGIGELFF TGCAGCGTTGTGTGTGTTTGTGGGATCGGGGAGCTGTTTTTT
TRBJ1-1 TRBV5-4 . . CASSWGNEAFF TGTGCCAGCAGCTGGGGTAATGAAGCTTTCTTT
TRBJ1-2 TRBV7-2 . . CASSQPGLQNYGYTF TGTGCCAGCAGCCAACCGGGACTTCAGAACTATGGCTACACCTTC
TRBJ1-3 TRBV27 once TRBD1 CASSNGTGASSGNTIYF TGTGCCAGCAGTAACGGGACAGGGGCCTCCTCTGGAAACACCATATATTTT
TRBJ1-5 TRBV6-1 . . CASSEFSADQPQHF TGTGCCAGCAGTGAGTTTTCAGCTGACCAGCCCCAGCATTTT
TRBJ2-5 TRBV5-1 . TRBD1 CASRMTGGEQETQYF TGCGCCAGCAGAATGACAGGGGGCGAGCAAGAGACCCAGTACTTC
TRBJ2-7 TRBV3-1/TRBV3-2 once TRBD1 CASSQDPGQGWYEQYF TGTGCCAGCAGCCAAGACCCGGGACAGGGGTGGTACGAGCAGTACTTC
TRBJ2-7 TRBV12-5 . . CASVPKVGAYEQYF TGTGCTAGTGTTCCTAAGGTTGGGGCCTACGAGCAGTACTTC
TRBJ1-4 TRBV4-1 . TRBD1 CASSQGPGTGGEKLFF TGCGCCAGCAGCCAAGGACCCGGGACAGGGGGCGAAAAACTGTTTTTT
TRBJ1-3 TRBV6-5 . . CASREGPGENTIYF TGTGCCAGCCGGGAGGGTCCCGGGGAAAACACCATATATTTT
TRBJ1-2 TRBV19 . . CASSMADYGYTF TGTGCCAGTAGTATGGCTGACTATGGCTACACCTTC
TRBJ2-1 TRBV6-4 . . CASRDIAEEQFF TGTGCCAGCAGGGACATAGCGGAAGAGCAGTTCTTC
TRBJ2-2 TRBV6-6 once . CASSYTSSELFF TGTGCCAGCAGTTATACCTCTTCGGAGCTGTTTTTT
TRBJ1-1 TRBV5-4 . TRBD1 CASSPGGQGMNTEAFF TGTGCCAGCAGCCCGGGGGGACAGGGGATGAACACTGAAGCTTTCTTT
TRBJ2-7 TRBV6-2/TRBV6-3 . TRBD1 CASSPVPGQGWASYEQYF TGTGCCAGCAGTCCAGTCCCGGGACAGGGATGGGCTTCCTACGAGCAGTACTTC
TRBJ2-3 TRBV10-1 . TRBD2 CASSERLAGVTDTQYF TGCGCCAGCAGTGAGAGACTAGCGGGAGTGACGGATACGCAGTATTTT
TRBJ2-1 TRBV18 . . CASSASEGNEQFF TGTGCCAGCTCAGCTAGCGAGGGGAATGAGCAGTTCTTC
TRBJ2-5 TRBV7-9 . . CASSLGAGGETQYF TGTGCCAGCAGCTTAGGGGCCGGAGGAGAGACCCAGTACTTC
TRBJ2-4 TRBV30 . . CAWSSLASNIQYF TGTGCCTGGAGTTCGCTAGCCTCGAACATTCAGTACTTC
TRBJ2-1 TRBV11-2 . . CASSLGLLARTDEQFF TGTGCCAGCAGCTTAGGTTTGCTAGCGAGGACCGATGAGCAGTTCTTC
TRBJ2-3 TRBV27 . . CASSFGPRTWGDTQYF TGTGCCAGCAGTTTCGGTCCGAGGACTTGGGGAGATACGCAGTATTTT
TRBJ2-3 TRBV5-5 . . CASSLGVASDRDTQYF TGTGCCAGCAGCTTGGGAGTAGCCTCCGACAGAGATACGCAGTATTTT
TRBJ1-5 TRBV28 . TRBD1 CASSSSGGSNQPQHF TGTGCCAGCAGTTCCTCAGGGGGCTCCAATCAGCCCCAGCATTTT
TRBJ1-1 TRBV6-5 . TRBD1 CASSFLGQDMNTEAFF TGTGCCAGCAGTTTCCTGGGACAGGACATGAACACTGAAGCTTTCTTT
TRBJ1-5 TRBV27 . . CASSPHTARRNQPQHF TGTGCCAGCAGTCCACACACGGCCAGGCGCAATCAGCCCCAGCATTTT
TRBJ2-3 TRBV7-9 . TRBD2 CASSLGTSGSTDTQYF TGTGCCAGCAGCTTAGGGACTAGCGGAAGCACAGATACGCAGTATTTT
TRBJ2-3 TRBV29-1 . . CSVLRVDTQYF TGCAGCGTCCTACGTGTAGATACGCAGTATTTT
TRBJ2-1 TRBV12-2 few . CASRSRPRPFF TGTGCAAGTCGCTCTCGCCCCCGTCCGTTCTTC